Listed below are T cell receptor beta chains from one sample, sequenced in a study of TIL therapy for anti-PD-1-resistant metastatic lung cancer. Data came from immunoSEQ multiplex PCR; TCRdb stores just in-frame clones and leaves some out. The table includes 95,000 or so clones, just over 65% detected once. Sequencing was performed on tumor tissue, taken at baseline. The origin of the receptors is a person between 30 and 80 years old with non-small cell lung cancer. The CDR3 runs from the conserved cysteine through the conserved F or W. The D gene is left open where the match is weak. Some rows have no size entry. The others give once, few or many, or a class for an expanded clone.

abundance,j_gene,v_gene,d_gene,CDR3aa,CDR3nt
-,TRBJ1-6,TRBV5-5,TRBD1,CASSSTGQGNSPLHF,TGTGCCAGCAGCTCCACGGGACAGGGTAATTCACCCCTCCACTTT
-,TRBJ1-4,TRBV6-5,-,CASRPGGAGEKLFF,TGTGCCAGCAGGCCTGGGGGCGCGGGAGAAAAACTGTTTTTT
-,TRBJ1-1,TRBV6-4,-,CASLKARDTEAFF,TGTGCCAGCCTGAAGGCCCGCGACACTGAAGCTTTCTTT
few,TRBJ2-3,TRBV7-8,-,CASSLAGIITDTQYF,TGTGCCAGCAGCTTAGCGGGAATCATCACAGATACGCAGTATTTT
-,TRBJ2-2,TRBV5-1,-,CASSLGQGTGELFF,TGCGCCAGCAGCTTGGGGCAGGGCACCGGGGAGCTGTTTTTT
-,TRBJ2-1,TRBV11-2,TRBD1,CASSRKTGTNEQFF,TGTGCCAGCAGCCGAAAGACAGGGACCAATGAGCAGTTCTTC
-,TRBJ1-5,TRBV19,-,CASSIGRRENQPQHF,TGTGCCAGTAGTATAGGGCGCAGGGAAAATCAGCCCCAGCATTTT
-,TRBJ2-1,TRBV10-1,-,CASSETPGSSYNEQFF,TGCGCCAGCAGTGAGACCCCCGGGAGCTCCTACAATGAGCAGTTCTTC
-,TRBJ2-5,TRBV7-2,-,CASSPLGVETQYF,TGTGCCAGCAGCCCTTTGGGGGTAGAGACCCAGTACTTC
few,TRBJ2-2,TRBV6-2/TRBV6-3,-,CASSYPQGSANTGELFF,TGTGCCAGCAGTTACCCCCAGGGGTCCGCGAACACCGGGGAGCTGTTTTTT
-,TRBJ2-1,TRBV28,TRBD1,CASSSPGQDYNEQFF,TGTGCCAGCAGTTCGCCGGGACAGGACTACAATGAGCAGTTCTTC
few,TRBJ2-2,TRBV6-5,TRBD1,CASIRRQGEGGELFF,TGTGCCAGTATTAGGAGACAGGGGGAAGGCGGGGAGCTGTTTTTT
-,TRBJ2-3,TRBV7-9,-,CASSLESDLNTQYF,TGTGCCAGCAGCTTAGAATCAGACTTGAATACGCAGTATTTT
-,TRBJ1-1,TRBV2,-,CASSQRALNTEAFF,TGTGCCAGCAGTCAAAGGGCATTGAACACTGAAGCTTTCTTT
few,TRBJ1-2,TRBV7-9,-,CTRERDYTF,TGTACCAGGGAAAGGGACTACACCTTC
few,TRBJ1-1,TRBV27,-,CASREAFMNTEAFF,TGTGCCAGCAGAGAGGCATTCATGAACACTGAAGCTTTCTTT
-,TRBJ1-2,TRBV5-1,-,CASDRLGGRGYGYTF,TGCGCCAGCGACCGGCTCGGGGGGCGCGGCTATGGCTACACCTTC
few,TRBJ1-2,TRBV9,-,CASSGGDGYTF,TGTGCCAGCAGTGGGGGTGATGGCTACACCTTC
-,TRBJ2-2,TRBV5-4,-,CASSLWAGNTGELFF,TGTGCCAGCAGCTTGTGGGCAGGCAACACCGGGGAGCTGTTTTTT
few,TRBJ1-2,TRBV5-5,TRBD1,CASSLDRGNYGYTF,TGTGCCAGCAGCTTGGACAGGGGGAACTATGGCTACACCTTC
-,TRBJ2-7,TRBV2,TRBD1,CASSAGGGYEQYF,TGTGCCAGCAGTGCAGGGGGTGGGTACGAGCAGTACTTC
-,TRBJ2-6,TRBV19,-,CASSIVYSGANVLTF,TGTGCCAGTAGTATCGTTTACTCTGGGGCCAACGTCCTGACTTTC
many,TRBJ1-6,TRBV27,-,CASSLSGGSSPLHF,TGTGCCAGCAGTTTATCGGGAGGGAGTTCACCCCTCCACTTT
-,TRBJ2-2,TRBV5-6,-,CASSFLGGYGELFF,TGTGCCAGCAGCTTCTTGGGGGGATACGGGGAGCTGTTTTTT
once,TRBJ2-7,TRBV5-1,TRBD2,CASSLGTSGIYEQYF,TGCGCCAGCAGCTTAGGGACTAGCGGGATATACGAGCAGTACTTC
-,TRBJ2-1,TRBV9,TRBD2,CASTRPGTSGEQFF,TGTGCCAGCACCCGCCCCGGGACTAGCGGTGAGCAGTTCTTC
-,TRBJ2-2,TRBV4-3,TRBD1,CASSQDRGIGELFF,TGCGCCAGCAGCCAAGACAGGGGGATCGGGGAGCTGTTTTTT
few,TRBJ2-2,TRBV20-1,TRBD2,CSASGLAGGNGDTGELFF,TGCAGTGCTAGTGGCCTAGCGGGGGGTAATGGGGACACCGGGGAGCTGTTTTTT
-,TRBJ1-2,TRBV5-1,-,CASSLDSGGYYGYTF,TGCGCCAGCAGCTTGGATAGTGGGGGGTACTATGGCTACACCTTC
-,TRBJ2-5,TRBV5-1,-,CASRPNSGSQETQYF,TGCGCCAGCAGACCCAACTCGGGAAGCCAAGAGACCCAGTACTTC
-,TRBJ2-2,TRBV30,-,CAWRSGTLTGELFF,TGTGCCTGGAGGTCCGGGACTCTCACCGGGGAGCTGTTTTTT
few,TRBJ1-1,TRBV29-1,-,CSVEVGRKGTEAFF,TGCAGCGTTGAAGTCGGCAGGAAGGGGACTGAAGCTTTCTTT
-,TRBJ2-1,TRBV6-5,-,CASSYANEQFF,TGTGCCAGCAGTTATGCCAATGAGCAGTTCTTC
-,TRBJ2-4,TRBV4-2,-,CASSQGGLNIQYF,TGTGCCAGCAGCCAAGGGGGCCTAAACATTCAGTACTTC
-,TRBJ1-1,TRBV28,-,CASTTSPGGTEAFF,TGTGCCAGCACCACCAGCCCGGGGGGCACTGAAGCTTTCTTT
-,TRBJ2-7,TRBV2,-,CASSVVGSYEQYF,TGTGCCAGCAGTGTTGTCGGTTCCTACGAGCAGTACTTC
-,TRBJ1-3,TRBV9,-,CASSVVPSAGNTIYF,TGTGCCAGCAGCGTAGTTCCCAGTGCAGGAAACACCATATATTTT
-,TRBJ2-3,TRBV7-3,-,CASSPQRGSTDTQYF,TGTGCCAGCAGCCCTCAAAGGGGAAGCACAGATACGCAGTATTTT
once,TRBJ2-2,TRBV5-1,TRBD1,CASSSQGTPTGELFF,TGCGCCAGCAGCTCACAGGGGACACCAACCGGGGAGCTGTTTTTT
few,TRBJ2-5,TRBV4-1,TRBD2,CASSHRLAGVQKTQYF,TGCGCCAGCAGCCATAGACTAGCGGGGGTTCAAAAGACCCAGTACTTC
-,TRBJ2-6,TRBV11-2,-,CASSLRPPRSSGANVLTF,TGTGCCAGCAGCTTAAGGCCACCCAGAAGCTCTGGGGCCAACGTCCTGACTTTC
-,TRBJ1-4,TRBV6-5,-,CASSYSGASNEKLFF,TGTGCCAGCAGTTACTCAGGGGCCTCTAATGAAAAACTGTTTTTT
few,TRBJ1-6,TRBV7-9,-,CASSFEGIGGSPLHF,TGTGCCAGCAGCTTTGAGGGGATAGGTGGGTCACCCCTCCACTTT
-,TRBJ2-1,TRBV9,TRBD2,CASSVEGLAGEEQFF,TGTGCCAGCAGCGTAGAGGGACTAGCGGGAGAGGAGCAGTTCTTC